This T cell receptor (beta chain) comes out of a study of CD4 T cells in relation to SARS-CoV-2 and coronaviruses. CDR3 length equals 11 residues. Trimming took 8 bases from V and 6 from J, leaving 11 bases between them. Germline V gene data show CDR1 as LGHDT and CDR2 as YNNKEL (reference sequence). Repertoires were generated with immunoSEQ multiplex PCR, while TCRdb's copy carries only in-frame clones and drops some. The sample records about 60,000 clones, 94% being singletons. As regards this clone: What it binds is not known.

Study results and caveats: Crossreactivity was assessed only for spike protein, not other viral proteins. In around 67% of donors, memory CD4+ clonotypes crossrecognized SARS-CoV-2 and at least one common cold coronavirus spike. No donor gave both pre-pandemic and post-infection samples. Crossreactive clones expanded significantly less to SARS-CoV-2 than monoreactive clones.

Unexposed donor CD4+ T cells date from about 2011-2018, before the COVID-19 pandemic. V is TRBV3-1 (or the pseudogene TRBV3-2) and J is TRBJ2-7; D is uncertain. Source material: naive CD4+ T cells from PBMCs. The subset denotes: naive CD4+ T cells isolated by negative enrichment. This clonotype originated in a human donor in good health. In nucleotides, the CDR3 is TGTGCCAGCGGGTTAGGGCGCGAGCAGTACTTC. Protein sequence: CASGLGREQYF.